This T cell receptor (beta chain) was identified in a study of shared clonotypes between healthy human individuals. The CDR3 extends over 13 amino acids. Germline CDR1 and CDR2: MNHEY and SMNVEV (reference sequence). The V and J ends lost 4 bases and 0 bases respectively, with 7 bases between them. CD45RO negativity and positive selection for CCR7 defined naive CD8 cells, a population that excluded terminally differentiated effector memory CD45RA+ cells. Remarks on this clone: Other DNA sequences in the same sample also yield this CDR3.

Profiled with immunoSEQ multiplex PCR; TCRdb holds only in-frame clones, not every one. The sample shows about 800,000 clones, 90% to 97% of them seen only once. The TCR was taken from a man under 40 in good health. The chain couples TRBV27 to TRBJ2-7; D not certain. The material sequenced was naive CD8+ T cells sorted from blood. CDR3 sequence (DNA): TGTGCCAGCAGTTCCCTAAGCTCCTACGAGCAGTACTTC. It translates to CASSSLSSYEQYF.